Listed here are 13 T cell receptor beta chains from one sample, sequenced in a study of blood T cell repertoires in COVID-19. Libraries were prepared by immunoSEQ multiplex PCR; TCRdb keeps only in-frame clonotypes and omits some of them. The sample shows approximately 160,000 clones, more than 75% of them seen only once. Sequenced: PBMCs or T cells enriched from blood (not recorded which). The receptor source for this set is a man aged 40-50 years who had recovered from COVID-19.

J is TRBJ2-7 and V is TRBV18, with TRBD1 matching over 8 bases. Germline lookup yields CDR1 KGHSH and CDR2 LQKENI. J was trimmed by 0 bases and V by 2 bases; bases with no gene match: 3. This CDR3 spans 15 amino acids. CDR3 bases: TGTGCCAGCTCACCAGAGACAGGGGTCTCCTACGAGCAGTACTTC. Its protein product is CASSPETGVSYEQYF.

The gene calls are TRBV5-6 and TRBJ2-3; 9 nucleotides match TRBD1. Germline V gives CDR1 SGHDT, CDR2 YYEEEE. Unmatched junction bases numbered 12, after V lost 1 base and J lost 6 bases. CDR3 length: 17 residues. The CDR3 nucleotides are TGTGCCAGCAGCTTGTGGTTGGAACAGGGGGCGTCGGATACGCAGTATTTT. It translates to CASSLWLEQGASDTQYF.

The gene calls are TRBV7-2 and TRBJ1-4; TRBD1 aligns across 9 bases. V lost 4 bases to trimming and J lost 13 bases; unmatched junction nucleotides: 4. There are 12 residues in the CDR3. Germline-derived CDR1 and CDR2 are SGHTA and FQGNSA. The CDR3 region is CASSWGQGRLFF. CDR3 bases: TGTGCCAGCAGCTGGGGACAGGGACGACTGTTTTTT.

The chain links TRBV6-5 to TRBJ1-2, with no clear D. Germline V CDR1 and CDR2: MNHEY, SVGAGI. V lost 5 bases, J lost 5 bases, and 15 bases lay in between. CDR3 length equals 14 residues. Written as DNA, the CDR3 is TGTGCCAGCAGTCAGGTCGGAGGGAGGTATGGCTACACCTTC. Protein: CASSQVGGRYGYTF.

V gene TRBV23-1 combines with J gene TRBJ1-5; 7 positions agree with TRBD1. TRBV23-1 is placed among ORFs of uncertain function. V lost 0 bases to trimming and J lost 3 bases; unmatched junction nucleotides: 2. This CDR3 has 15 amino acids. Here the CDR3 reads CASSQSDRDNQPQHF. The CDR3 bases are TGCGCCAGCAGTCAATCAGACAGGGACAATCAGCCCCAGCATTTT.

The chain joins TRBV15 to TRBJ2-2, with D possibly matching TRBD2 (6 bases). CDR3 length equals 15 residues. V shed 8 bases and J shed 0 bases, with 13 bases lying between them. The germline V gene encodes CDR1 LNHNV and CDR2 YYDKDF (reference sequence). The CDR3 spells CATGEVYANTGELFF. The CDR3 coding sequence is TGTGCCACCGGGGAGGTTTACGCGAACACCGGGGAGCTGTTTTTT.

The gene calls are TRBV14 and TRBJ2-7; 8 bases match TRBD1. This CDR3 contains 15 residues. Germline CDR1 and CDR2: SGHDN and FVKESK. The V and J ends lost 4 bases and 3 bases, in that order; junction bases with no gene match: 8. CDR3: CASSLRTGPFYEQYF. DNA for the CDR3: TGTGCCAGCAGCCTAAGGACAGGGCCTTTCTACGAGCAGTACTTC.

CDR3 region: CASSRLAGGNEQFF. The CDR3 bases are TGTGCCAGCAGTCGCCTAGCGGGGGGGAATGAGCAGTTCTTC. This chain joins TRBV6-4 and TRBJ2-1, with 12 bases fitting TRBD2. This CDR3 spans 14 amino acids. Germline V gene sequence: CDR1 MRHNA, CDR2 SNTAGT. V lost 5 bases and J lost 7; bases outside the gene matches: 3.

The V call is TRBV6-5, the J call TRBJ1-1; the match to TRBD1 covers 8 bases. Germline V gene lookup returns CDR1 MNHEY and CDR2 SVGAGI. CDR3 length: 15 residues. The junction had 10 bases not matched to a gene; V was cut back by 6 bases and J by 4 bases. The CDR3 DNA sequence: TGTGCCAGCAGCTATAGTACAGGGGGTGGCACTGAAGCTTTCTTT. It is translated as CASSYSTGGGTEAFF.

In this sample, this clone turned up once. CDR3 in DNA: TGCAGCGTACGGGACATCTTAGACCCCTATGGCTACACCTTC. Its translation is CSVRDILDPYGYTF. The chain links TRBV29-1 to TRBJ1-2; D perhaps matches TRBD1 (6 bases). This CDR3 spans 14 amino acids. CDR1 is SQVTM and CDR2 is ANQGSEA in the germline V gene. Trimming stripped 6 bases from V and 4 bases from J, with 18 bases between.

A few counts support this clone. The chain has TRBV19 and TRBJ1-6, with 9 nucleotides matching TRBD1. Germline V gene sequence: CDR1 LNHDA, CDR2 SQIVND (reference sequence). The CDR3 consists of 14 residues. V was pared by 10 bases and J by 8 bases, with 9 bases of the junction left unmatched. CDR3 sequence (DNA): TGTGCCACCCAGACAGGGGGGAAGGATTCACCCCTCCACTTT. Translating it yields CATQTGGKDSPLHF. Combining the CDR3 with reference TRBV19 and TRBJ1-6 gives the whole variable domain DGGITQSPKYLFRKEGQNVTLSCEQNLNHDAMYWYRQDPGQGLRLIYYSQIVNDFQKGDIAEGYSVSREKKESFPLTVTSAQKNPTAFYLCATQTGGKDSPLHFGNGTRLTVT.

The chain couples TRBV12-3 or TRBV12-4 to TRBJ1-1; D gene unclear. The CDR3 length is 12 residues. V lost 8 bases and J lost 6, with 13 bases in between. The CDR3 loop reads CASLGRIAEAFF. The CDR3 nucleotides read TGTGCCAGCCTAGGGAGGATCGCTGAAGCTTTCTTT.

This clone has more than one count but fewer than ten. This chain joins TRBV19 and TRBJ1-2, with D perhaps matching TRBD1 (6 bases). The CDR3 loop spans 17 amino acids. The ends were cut back, 0 bases at V and 8 bases at J, with 22 bases in the middle. The germline V gene encodes CDR1 LNHDA and CDR2 SQIVND (reference sequence). The CDR3 loop reads CASSIETGPLFGGGYTF. Written as DNA, the CDR3 is TGTGCCAGTAGTATAGAAACAGGGCCACTTTTTGGAGGCGGCTACACCTTC.